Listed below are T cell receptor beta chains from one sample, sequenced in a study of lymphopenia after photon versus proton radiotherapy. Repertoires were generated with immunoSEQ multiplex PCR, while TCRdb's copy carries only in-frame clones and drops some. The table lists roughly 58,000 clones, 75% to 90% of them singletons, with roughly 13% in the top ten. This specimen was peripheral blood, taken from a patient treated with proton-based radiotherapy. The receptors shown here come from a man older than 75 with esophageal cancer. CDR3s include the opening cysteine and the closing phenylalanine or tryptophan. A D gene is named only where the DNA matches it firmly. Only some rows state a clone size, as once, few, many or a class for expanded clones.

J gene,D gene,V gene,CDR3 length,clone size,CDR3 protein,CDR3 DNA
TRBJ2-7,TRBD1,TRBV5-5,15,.,CASSLAGTGYHEQYF,TGTGCCAGCAGCTTAGCCGGGACAGGGTACCACGAGCAGTACTTC
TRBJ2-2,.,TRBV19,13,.,CASTPWNTGELFF,TGTGCCAGTACTCCTTGGAACACCGGGGAGCTGTTTTTT
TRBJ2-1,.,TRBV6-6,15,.,CASSYVQGSYNEQFF,TGTGCCAGCAGTTACGTACAGGGATCCTACAATGAGCAGTTCTTC
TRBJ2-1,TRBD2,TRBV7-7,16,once,CASSLRVTSGLGEQFF,TGTGCCAGCAGCTTACGAGTGACTAGCGGGCTCGGTGAGCAGTTCTTC
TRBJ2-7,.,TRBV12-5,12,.,CASGRDRYEQYF,TGTGCTAGTGGGCGAGACAGGTACGAGCAGTACTTC
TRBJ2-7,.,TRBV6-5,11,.,CATSGSHEQYF,TGTGCCACCTCAGGGTCCCACGAGCAGTACTTC
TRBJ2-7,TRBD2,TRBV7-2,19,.,CASSLIPGLAGGSSYEQYF,TGTGCCAGCAGCTTAATCCCGGGACTAGCGGGAGGGAGCTCCTACGAGCAGTACTTC
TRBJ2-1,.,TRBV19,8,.,CGLFEQFF,TGTGGCCTTTTTGAGCAGTTCTTC
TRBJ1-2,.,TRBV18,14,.,CASSSGRAQGGYTF,TGTGCCAGCTCATCGGGACGGGCCCAGGGAGGCTACACCTTC
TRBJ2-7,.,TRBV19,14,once,CASSISPSAYEQYF,TGTGCCAGTAGCATTTCCCCCAGTGCCTACGAGCAGTACTTC
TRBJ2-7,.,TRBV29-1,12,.,CSVSGPLGEQYF,TGCAGCGTTAGCGGGCCCCTGGGCGAGCAGTACTTC
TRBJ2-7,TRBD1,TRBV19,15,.,CASSNVQGAPLEQYF,TGTGCCAGTAGTAATGTGCAGGGGGCCCCACTCGAGCAGTACTTC
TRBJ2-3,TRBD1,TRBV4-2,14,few,CASSHRTGSDTQYF,TGTGCCAGCAGCCATCGGACAGGTTCGGATACGCAGTATTTT
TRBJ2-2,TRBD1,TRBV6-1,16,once,CASSDGTGGWTGELFF,TGTGCCAGCAGTGATGGGACAGGGGGCTGGACCGGGGAGCTGTTTTTT
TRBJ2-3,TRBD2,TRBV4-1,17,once,CASSPEKEAGDPYTQYF,TGCGCCAGCAGCCCCGAGAAGGAAGCGGGGGACCCTTATACGCAGTATTTT
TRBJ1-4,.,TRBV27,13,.,CASSFRTNEKLFF,TGTGCCAGCAGTTTCCGGACTAATGAAAAACTGTTTTTT
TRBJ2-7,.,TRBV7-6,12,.,CASSLEANEQYF,TGTGCCAGCAGCTTAGAGGCCAACGAGCAGTACTTC
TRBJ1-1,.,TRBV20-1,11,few,CSASRGEEAFF,TGCAGTGCGTCTAGGGGGGAGGAAGCTTTCTTT
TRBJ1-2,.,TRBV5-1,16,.,CASSRDILQANYGYTF,TGCGCCAGCAGCCGGGACATTTTACAAGCTAACTATGGCTACACCTTC
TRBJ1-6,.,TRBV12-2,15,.,CARTLLHRLIVPLHF,TGTGCAAGGACGCTTCTCCACAGGTTAATAGTACCCCTCCACTTT
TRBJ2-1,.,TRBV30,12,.,CAWSTFSYEQFF,TGTGCCTGGAGTACCTTTTCTTATGAGCAGTTCTTC
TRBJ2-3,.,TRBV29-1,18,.,CSVGGFWAFHSSTDTQYF,TGCAGCGTTGGTGGATTTTGGGCTTTTCATAGTTCCACAGATACGCAGTATTTT
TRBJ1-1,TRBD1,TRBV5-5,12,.,CASNLQGASAFF,TGTGCCAGCAACCTACAGGGGGCGTCGGCTTTCTTT